The rows below give T cell receptor beta chains drawn from one sample of a study of T-cell memory formation after mild COVID-19. TCRdb fed the 5' RACE reads into MiXCR, producing one record per CDR3 protein. The sample has some 300,000 distinct CDR3 sequences; roughly 20% are singletons. The sample was PBMCs or a T cell subset sorted from them (not recorded which). Receptor source: a young man who had mild COVID-19 (a few samples of this study predate the infection). Cell type and time point are not known. CDR3s include the opening cysteine and the closing phenylalanine or tryptophan. A D gene is named only where the DNA matches it firmly. For some rows the clone size is stated as once, few or many, or as a class when expanded; others skip it.

NA	TRBJ2-1	TRBV12-3/TRBV12-4	TRBD1	CASSWGTGSIQGEQFF	TGTGCCAGCAGTTGGGGGACAGGGTCTATCCAGGGAGAGCAGTTCTTC
NA	TRBJ2-1	TRBV7-2	NA	CASRRDYNEQFF	TGTGCCAGCAGGCGGGATTACAATGAGCAGTTCTTC
few	TRBJ1-2	TRBV30	TRBD1	CAWDRGYGYTF	TGTGCCTGGGACAGGGGATATGGCTACACCTTC
NA	TRBJ1-1	TRBV29-1	NA	CSVEGDNTEAFF	TGCAGCGTTGAAGGCGACAACACTGAAGCTTTCTTT
few	TRBJ1-1	TRBV5-1	NA	CASSLGLATEAFF	TGCGCCAGCAGCTTGGGTTTGGCCACTGAAGCTTTCTTT
NA	TRBJ2-7	TRBV2	NA	CASKTTRSSYEQYF	TGTGCCAGTAAAACGACACGGAGCTCCTACGAGCAGTACTTC
NA	TRBJ2-1	TRBV12-3/TRBV12-4	NA	CASSSLGPVNEQFF	TGTGCCAGCAGTTCCCTGGGCCCTGTGAATGAGCAGTTCTTC
few	TRBJ2-5	TRBV6-5	NA	CASSVYRQETQYF	TGTGCCAGCAGTGTTTATCGGCAAGAGACCCAGTACTTC
NA	TRBJ2-1	TRBV3-1	NA	CASSHEVGRGEQFF	TGTGCCAGCAGCCATGAGGTGGGCCGCGGTGAGCAGTTCTTC
few	TRBJ1-5	TRBV9	NA	CASSVGVQESQPQHF	TGTGCCAGCAGCGTAGGAGTCCAGGAGAGTCAGCCCCAGCATTTT
NA	TRBJ2-5	TRBV24-1	NA	CATSDASVETQYF	TGTGCCACCAGTGACGCCAGCGTAGAGACCCAGTACTTC
NA	TRBJ1-2	TRBV7-2	NA	CASSLVGAGDGYTF	TGTGCCAGCAGCTTAGTTGGTGCCGGGGATGGCTACACCTTC
NA	TRBJ2-5	TRBV6-5	TRBD2	CASRLAGGPETQYF	TGTGCCAGCAGACTAGCGGGGGGGCCAGAGACCCAGTACTTC
once	TRBJ1-1	TRBV20-1	NA	CSARDGVWLPNTEAFF	TGCAGTGCTAGAGATGGCGTTTGGCTACCAAACACTGAAGCTTTCTTT
few	TRBJ2-1	TRBV20-1	NA	CSARDLRDNEQFF	TGCAGTGCTAGAGATCTCCGGGACAATGAGCAGTTCTTC
many	TRBJ1-6	TRBV5-1	NA	CASSSDSVNSPLHF	TGCGCCAGCAGCTCCGACAGTGTGAATTCACCCCTCCACTTT
once	TRBJ2-7	TRBV6-6	TRBD1	CASRSPGQGLGEQYF	TGTGCCAGCAGGTCCCCGGGACAGGGCTTGGGGGAGCAGTACTTC
NA	TRBJ1-1	TRBV6-5	NA	CASSPRGQLGEAFF	TGTGCCAGCAGTCCCCGAGGACAGCTCGGAGAAGCTTTCTTT
few	TRBJ2-1	TRBV5-1	TRBD1	CASSLQGTYNEQFF	TGCGCCAGCAGCTTACAGGGGACCTACAATGAGCAGTTCTTC
once	TRBJ1-2	TRBV27	NA	CASSLYPAMDGYTF	TGTGCCAGTAGTTTATATCCGGCGATGGATGGCTACACCTTC
NA	TRBJ2-3	TRBV29-1	TRBD2	CSVPGGEDTQYF	TGCAGCGTTCCCGGGGGGGAAGATACGCAGTATTTT
NA	TRBJ1-4	TRBV3-1	NA	CASSADRPKRLFF	TGTGCCAGCAGCGCTGACAGGCCGAAAAGACTGTTTTTT
NA	TRBJ2-3	TRBV7-9	TRBD2	CASSLAEAGADTQYF	TGTGCCAGCAGCTTAGCGGAAGCGGGGGCTGATACGCAGTATTTT
few	TRBJ2-2	TRBV7-9	NA	CASSLVDGELFF	TGTGCCAGCAGCTTAGTCGACGGGGAGCTGTTTTTT
NA	TRBJ2-3	TRBV29-1	NA	CSVEVGGDTQYF	TGCAGCGTTGAAGTTGGAGGAGATACGCAGTATTTT
few	TRBJ2-1	TRBV6-2/TRBV6-3	NA	CASSRQGVYEQFF	TGTGCCAGCAGCCGCCAGGGTGTATATGAGCAGTTCTTC
few	TRBJ2-1	TRBV7-8	NA	CASSPRGSNEQFF	TGTGCCAGCAGCCCGCGGGGATCGAATGAGCAGTTCTTC
NA	TRBJ2-7	TRBV7-2	NA	CASSYQGPPTYEQYF	TGTGCCAGCAGCTATCAGGGGCCTCCTACCTACGAGCAGTACTTC
NA	TRBJ1-4	TRBV9	NA	CASSVRGTQGDGKLFF	TGTGCCAGCAGCGTAAGGGGGACCCAGGGCGACGGAAAACTGTTTTTT
NA	TRBJ1-5	TRBV18	NA	CASSQNTQTSQPQHF	TGTGCCAGCTCCCAAAACACCCAAACGAGTCAGCCCCAGCATTTT
NA	TRBJ2-5	TRBV5-1	NA	CASGSNGVTQYF	TGCGCCAGCGGGTCCAACGGAGTGACCCAGTACTTC
NA	TRBJ1-2	TRBV4-1	NA	CASSQVPGGVLSYGYTF	TGCGCCAGCAGCCAAGTGCCGGGTGGGGTGTTGTCCTATGGCTACACCTTC
NA	TRBJ2-3	TRBV10-3	NA	CAIKGGSTDTQYF	TGTGCCATCAAGGGGGGAAGCACAGATACGCAGTATTTT
NA	TRBJ2-3	TRBV15	NA	CATSRDRADTDTQYF	TGTGCCACCAGCAGGGACCGGGCGGACACAGATACGCAGTATTTT
NA	TRBJ2-6	TRBV6-5	NA	CASSYEGASGANVLTF	TGTGCCAGCAGTTACGAGGGCGCATCTGGGGCAAACGTCCTGACTTTC
NA	TRBJ2-2	TRBV7-2	NA	CASSLEPPGQTGELFF	TGTGCCAGCAGCTTAGAGCCCCCTGGACAGACCGGGGAGCTGTTTTTT
NA	TRBJ1-6	TRBV4-3	TRBD1	CASSQTGQGISPLHF	TGCGCCAGCAGCCAGACGGGACAGGGGATTTCACCCCTCCACTTT
few	TRBJ2-1	TRBV7-3	TRBD2	CASSLTGLAGRQFF	TGTGCCAGCAGCTTAACGGGACTAGCGGGGAGGCAGTTCTTC
few	TRBJ2-7	TRBV29-1	TRBD1	CSVAGTGGYEQYF	TGCAGCGTAGCCGGGACAGGGGGCTACGAGCAGTACTTC
few	TRBJ2-1	TRBV12-3/TRBV12-4	NA	CASRVAGSSYNEQFF	TGTGCCAGCAGGGTGGCGGGGAGCTCCTACAATGAGCAGTTCTTC
few	TRBJ1-1	TRBV6-1	NA	CASRAHRVLAFF	TGTGCCAGCAGGGCACACAGGGTACTAGCTTTCTTT